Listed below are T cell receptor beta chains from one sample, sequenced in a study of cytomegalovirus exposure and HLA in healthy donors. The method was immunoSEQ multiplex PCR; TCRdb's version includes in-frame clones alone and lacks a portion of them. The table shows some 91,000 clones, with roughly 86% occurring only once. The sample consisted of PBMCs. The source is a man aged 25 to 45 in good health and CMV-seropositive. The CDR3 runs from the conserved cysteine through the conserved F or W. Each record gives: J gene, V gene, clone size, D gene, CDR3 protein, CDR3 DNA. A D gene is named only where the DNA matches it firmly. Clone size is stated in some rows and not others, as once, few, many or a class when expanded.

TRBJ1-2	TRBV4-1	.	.	CASSQDGRVNYGYTF	TGCGCCAGCAGCCAAGACGGCAGGGTAAACTATGGCTACACCTTC
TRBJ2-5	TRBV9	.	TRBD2	CASSVGLAGGYQYF	TGTGCCAGCAGCGTCGGACTAGCGGGAGGCTACCAGTACTTC
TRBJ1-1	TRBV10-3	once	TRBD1	CAISRTGGVMNTEAFF	TGTGCCATCAGCCGAACAGGGGGCGTCATGAACACTGAAGCTTTCTTT
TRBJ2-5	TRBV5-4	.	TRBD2	CASSSIAGGETQYF	TGTGCCAGCAGCAGTATAGCGGGAGGGGAGACCCAGTACTTC
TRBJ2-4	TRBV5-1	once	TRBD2	CASSSGLADVAKNIQYF	TGCGCCAGCAGCTCGGGACTAGCGGACGTAGCCAAAAACATTCAGTACTTC
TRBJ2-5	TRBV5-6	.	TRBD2	CASSVGGETQYF	TGTGCCAGCAGCGTCGGGGGGGAGACCCAGTACTTC
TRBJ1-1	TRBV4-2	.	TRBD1	CASSPGQGPMNTEAFF	TGTGCCAGCAGCCCCGGACAGGGCCCCATGAACACTGAAGCTTTCTTT
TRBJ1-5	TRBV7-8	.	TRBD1	CASGDRGIGQPQHF	TGTGCCAGCGGGGACAGGGGGATAGGTCAGCCCCAGCATTTT
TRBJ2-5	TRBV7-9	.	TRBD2	CASRPRGLAGAETQYF	TGTGCCAGCAGACCTAGGGGACTAGCGGGAGCTGAGACCCAGTACTTC
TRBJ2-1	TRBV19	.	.	CASKGGFDEQFF	TGTGCCAGTAAAGGGGGATTCGATGAGCAGTTCTTC
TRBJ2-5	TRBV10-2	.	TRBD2	CASSESGGRALTQYF	TGCGCCAGCAGTGAGTCAGGCGGGAGGGCCCTGACCCAGTACTTC
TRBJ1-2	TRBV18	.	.	CASSPAGFLPITF	TGTGCCAGCTCACCTGCAGGGTTTCTACCTATCACCTTC
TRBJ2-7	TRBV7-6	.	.	CASRPGPSYEQYF	TGTGCCAGCAGGCCAGGCCCTTCCTACGAGCAGTACTTC
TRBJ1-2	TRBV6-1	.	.	CASRSREREGYTF	TGTGCCAGCAGAAGTCGGGAAAGGGAGGGCTACACCTTC
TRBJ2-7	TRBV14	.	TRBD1	CASTPGQTSYAQYF	TGTGCCAGCACCCCGGGACAGACATCCTACGCGCAGTACTTC
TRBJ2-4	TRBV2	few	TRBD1	CASRDRGFWNIQYF	TGTGCCAGCAGGGACAGGGGATTTTGGAACATTCAGTACTTC
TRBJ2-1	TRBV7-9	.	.	CASSLAAGDTSEQFF	TGTGCCAGCAGCTTAGCGGCGGGGGACACGAGCGAGCAGTTCTTC
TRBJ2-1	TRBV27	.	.	CASSLAAVPWDEQFF	TGTGCCAGCAGTTTAGCGGCGGTCCCCTGGGATGAGCAGTTCTTC
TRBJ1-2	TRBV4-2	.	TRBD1	CASSQDPPGQANYGYTF	TGTGCCAGCAGCCAAGATCCGCCGGGACAGGCAAACTATGGCTACACCTTC
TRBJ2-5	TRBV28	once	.	CASSPLAPPTQYF	TGTGCCAGCAGCCCTCTAGCGCCGCCAACCCAGTACTTC
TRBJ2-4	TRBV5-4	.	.	CASSPDSSAKNIQYF	TGTGCCAGCAGCCCGGACAGCTCAGCCAAAAACATTCAGTACTTC
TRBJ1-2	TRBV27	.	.	CASSLVGTSNYGYTF	TGTGCCAGCAGTTTAGTCGGGACATCTAACTATGGCTACACCTTC
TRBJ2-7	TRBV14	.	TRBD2	CASSQAGGRAGEQYF	TGTGCCAGCAGCCAAGCTGGCGGGAGGGCGGGCGAGCAGTACTTC
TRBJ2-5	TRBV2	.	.	CASSLYQETQYF	TGTGCCAGCAGCCTGTACCAAGAGACCCAGTACTTC
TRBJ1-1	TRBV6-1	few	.	CASSSPGLATEAFF	TGTGCCAGCAGTTCCCCAGGTCTAGCTACTGAAGCTTTCTTT
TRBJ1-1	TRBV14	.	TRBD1	CASSRRGWTEAFF	TGTGCCAGCAGCCGCAGGGGGTGGACTGAAGCTTTCTTT
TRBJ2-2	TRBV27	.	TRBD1	CASSFGTGNTGELFF	TGTGCCAGCAGTTTTGGGACAGGGAACACCGGGGAGCTGTTTTTT
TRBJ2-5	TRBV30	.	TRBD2	CAWSVSSGRWETQYF	TGTGCCTGGAGTGTGTCTAGCGGGAGGTGGGAGACCCAGTACTTC
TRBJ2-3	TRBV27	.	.	CASSPTPGQNTDTQYF	TGTGCCAGCAGCCCGACCCCGGGACAAAACACAGATACGCAGTATTTT
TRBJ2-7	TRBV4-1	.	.	CASSQDPLEQYF	TGCGCCAGCAGCCAAGATCCCTTAGAGCAGTACTTC
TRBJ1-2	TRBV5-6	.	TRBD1	CASSFWDRTNYGYTF	TGTGCCAGCAGCTTTTGGGACAGAACTAACTATGGCTACACCTTC
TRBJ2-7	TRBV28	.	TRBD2	CASMTSGHAYEQYF	TGTGCCAGCATGACTAGCGGACACGCCTACGAGCAGTACTTC
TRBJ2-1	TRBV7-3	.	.	CASSPLGGPTASSYNEQFF	TGTGCCAGCAGCCCCCTAGGAGGCCCCACTGCTAGCTCCTACAATGAGCAGTTCTTC
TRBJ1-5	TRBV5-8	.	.	CASSFEPGPDQPQHF	TGTGCCAGCAGCTTTGAGCCAGGGCCCGATCAGCCCCAGCATTTT
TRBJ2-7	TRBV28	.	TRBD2	CASSHSTSGSSTYEQYF	TGTGCCAGCAGTCATTCCACTAGCGGGAGCTCCACCTACGAGCAGTACTTC